This T cell receptor (beta chain) is from a study of blood T cell repertoires in COVID-19 (TCRdb year 2020). The study in broad terms: The collaborator samples originated in the United States, Italy and Spain and spanned the acute and convalescent phases of COVID-19. The prospective study material was composed of cDNA or gDNA derived from T cells, B-cell-depleted T cells, or PBMCs. The dataset comprised deeply sampled blood TCRbeta repertoires from subjects exposed to, actively infected with, or recovered from COVID-19. The repertoires were released in a freely available public database meant as a resource for research on the immune response to SARS-CoV-2. The samples were drawn from the first 160 participants of the ongoing ImmuneRACE study and from roughly 1,300 subjects provided by 6 global collaborators. A de-identified subject ID, COVID-19 status, age in years and sex were almost always included in the sample metadata. Where available, HLA class I and class II types were taken from metadata supplied by the sample provider and were not determined by assay-based typing. Broad study findings and their caveats: The quantity of clinical and demographic metadata differed by source and by participant and was supplied without curation.

TCRbeta CDR3 regions were amplified from genomic DNA using the immunoSEQ Assay, a bias-controlled multiplex PCR. Regarding the original processing steps: Nucleated cell counts per sample were estimated from amplification of reference gene primers within the assay. To quantify the absolute abundance of each unique TCRbeta CDR3 rearrangement, sequence reads were collapsed and filtered. For each sample, productive Simpson clonality was calculated by taking the square root of Simpson's diversity index across productive rearrangements. As stored in TCRdb, this immuneACCESS dataset retains in-frame rearrangements with V and J assigned. A fraction of the clones does not appear; measured against another copy, unresolved V genes explain less than half of the discrepancy, and the remainder lacks a known reason. V and J calls and clone size are copied from that table; D and trimming were computed from the DNA. This sample lists 250,000 to 300,000 clones; under 90% were detected once. The ten biggest clones cover 4.1% of the sample.

About this clone itself: Its cognate antigen has yet to be identified. Base qualities are not provided; no much larger clone lies one nucleotide away.

Participants in the prospective study were aged about 18 to 95 years, lived in about two dozen United States geographic areas, and enrolled through a virtual design. To assign participants to cohorts, the prospective study relied on clinical history that participants themselves reported in a screening survey and a study questionnaire. Mobile phlebotomists in the prospective study collected whole blood, serum and a nasopharyngeal or oropharyngeal swab from every participant. Participants in the prospective study had the option to provide additional blood draws and questionnaires over an approximately two-month period. Before DNA extraction, blood samples from the prospective study were shipped at room temperature or frozen. The CDR3 runs 13 residues from the cysteine to the phenylalanine. Only CDR3 DNA remains: 39 bases, in frame from the first base. Per the germline V gene, MNHEY is the CDR1 and SVGAGI is the CDR2. Germline trimming amounts to 6 bases on V and 9 bases on J, with 8 as the count of junction bases outside the gene matches.

The origin of this receptor is a man aged 25 to 45 with acute COVID-19. Rearrangement joined TRBV6-5 to TRBJ2-1, with 7 central nucleotides matching TRBD1. The sequencing input was PBMCs or T cells enriched from blood (not recorded which). At the DNA level, the sequence is TGTGCCAGCAGCGACAGGGTTAACGGTGAGCAGTTCTTC. This encodes CASSDRVNGEQFF.